This T cell receptor beta chain was recorded in a study of T cells in Graves' hyperthyroidism and ophthalmopathy. Findings and limits, study-wide: It was a median about 6.5 months before onset that the model predicted ophthalmopathy.

Details on this clonotype: Its antigen is unidentified.

The investigators amplified TCR beta CDR3 regions from RNA transcripts. Researchers ran a first-round RT-PCR on the TCR CDR3 using the HTBI primer set. Via MiXCR, TCRdb re-called the multiplex PCR reads, giving one row per CDR3 protein. The table records hundreds of thousands of distinct CDR3 sequences, over 15% of them present only once. CDR3 length: 14 amino acids. Germline values: CDR1 LNHNV, CDR2 YYDKDF (reference sequence). V was shortened by 0 bases and J by 3 bases, with 6 bases between the two germline ends. The TCR comes from a woman under 30 with Graves' hyperthyroidism. The specimen sequenced was blood. The gene calls are TRBV15 and TRBJ1-3, with D perhaps matching TRBD1 (5 bases). The CDR3 nucleotides read TGTGCCACCAGCAGAGATAGGGGTGGAAACACCATATATTTT. It specifies CATSRDRGGNTIYF.